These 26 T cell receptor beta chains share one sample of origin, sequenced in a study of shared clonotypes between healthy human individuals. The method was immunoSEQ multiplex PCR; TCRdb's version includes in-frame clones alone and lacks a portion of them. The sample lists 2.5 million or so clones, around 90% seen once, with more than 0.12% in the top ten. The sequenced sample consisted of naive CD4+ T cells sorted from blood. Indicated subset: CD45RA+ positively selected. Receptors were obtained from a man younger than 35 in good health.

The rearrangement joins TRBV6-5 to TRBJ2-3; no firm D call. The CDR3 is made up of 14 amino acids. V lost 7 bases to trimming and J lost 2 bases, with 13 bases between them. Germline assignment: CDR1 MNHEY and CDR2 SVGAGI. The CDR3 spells CASTPGPNTDTQYF. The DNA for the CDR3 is TGTGCCAGCACCCCGGGCCCCAACACAGATACGCAGTATTTT.

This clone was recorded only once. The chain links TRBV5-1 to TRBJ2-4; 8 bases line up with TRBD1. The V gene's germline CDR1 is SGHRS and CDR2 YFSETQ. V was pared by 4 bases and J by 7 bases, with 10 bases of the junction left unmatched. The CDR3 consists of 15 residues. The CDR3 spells CASSHDTGGSNIQYF. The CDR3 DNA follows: TGCGCCAGCAGCCATGACACAGGGGGTAGTAACATTCAGTACTTC.

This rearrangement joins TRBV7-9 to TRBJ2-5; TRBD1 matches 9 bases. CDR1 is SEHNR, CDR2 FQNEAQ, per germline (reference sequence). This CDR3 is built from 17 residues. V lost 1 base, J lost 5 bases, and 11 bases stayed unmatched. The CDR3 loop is CASSLGRSGQGKETQYF. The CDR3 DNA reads TGTGCCAGCAGCTTAGGACGCTCCGGACAGGGGAAGGAGACCCAGTACTTC. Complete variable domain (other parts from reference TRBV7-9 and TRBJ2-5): DTGVSQNPRHKITKRGQNVTFRCDPISEHNRLYWYRQTLGQGPEFLTYFQNEAQLEKSRLLSDRFSAERPKGSFSTLEIQRTEQGDSAMYLCASSLGRSGQGKETQYFGPGTRLLVL.

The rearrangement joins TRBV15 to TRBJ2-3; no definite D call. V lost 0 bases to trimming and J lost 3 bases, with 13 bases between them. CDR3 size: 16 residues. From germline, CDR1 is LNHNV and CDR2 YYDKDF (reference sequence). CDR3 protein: CATSRDGERRTDTQYF. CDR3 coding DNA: TGTGCCACCAGCAGAGATGGAGAACGGAGAACAGATACGCAGTATTTT.

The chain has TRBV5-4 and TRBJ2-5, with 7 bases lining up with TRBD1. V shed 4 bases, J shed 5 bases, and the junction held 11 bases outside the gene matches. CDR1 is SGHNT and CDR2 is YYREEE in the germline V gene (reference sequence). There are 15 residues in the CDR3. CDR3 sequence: CASSARGGQLETQYF. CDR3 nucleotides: TGTGCCAGCAGCGCAAGAGGGGGACAGTTGGAGACCCAGTACTTC.

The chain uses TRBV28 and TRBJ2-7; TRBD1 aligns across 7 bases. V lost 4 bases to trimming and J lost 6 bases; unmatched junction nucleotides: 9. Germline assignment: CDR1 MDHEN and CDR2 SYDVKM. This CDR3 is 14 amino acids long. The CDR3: CASSWGTVGLEQYF. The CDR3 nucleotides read TGTGCCAGCAGTTGGGGGACAGTGGGTCTCGAGCAGTACTTC.

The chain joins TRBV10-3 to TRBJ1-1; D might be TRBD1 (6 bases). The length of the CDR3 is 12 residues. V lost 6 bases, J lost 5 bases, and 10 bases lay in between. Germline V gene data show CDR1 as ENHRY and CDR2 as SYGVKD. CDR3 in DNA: TGTGCCATCAGAGAGGGGGGGACTGAAGCTTTCTTT. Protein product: CAIREGGTEAFF.

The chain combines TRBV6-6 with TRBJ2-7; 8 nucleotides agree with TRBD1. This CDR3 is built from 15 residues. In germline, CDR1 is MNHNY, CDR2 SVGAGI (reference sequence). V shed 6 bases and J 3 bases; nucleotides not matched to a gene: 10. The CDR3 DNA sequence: TGTGCCAGCAGGGGCGGTGGGACAGGAAACTACGAGCAGTACTTC. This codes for CASRGGGTGNYEQYF.

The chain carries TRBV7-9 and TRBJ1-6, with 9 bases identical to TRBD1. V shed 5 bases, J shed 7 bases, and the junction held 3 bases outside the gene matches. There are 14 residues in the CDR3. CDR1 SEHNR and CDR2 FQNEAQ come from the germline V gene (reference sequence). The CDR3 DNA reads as TGTGCCAGCAGCCGGGACAGGGAAAATTCACCCCTCCACTTT. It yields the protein CASSRDRENSPLHF.

The CDR3 nucleotides read TGTGCCAGCAGCTTAGGACCGAAACCGGCAGATACGCAGTATTTT. Protein product: CASSLGPKPADTQYF. V usage is TRBV13 and J usage is TRBJ2-3, with D hard to call. In germline, CDR1 is PRHDT, CDR2 FYEKMQ (reference sequence). Trimming removed 0 bases at V and 4 bases at J, with 11 bases between. The CDR3 is made up of 15 amino acids.

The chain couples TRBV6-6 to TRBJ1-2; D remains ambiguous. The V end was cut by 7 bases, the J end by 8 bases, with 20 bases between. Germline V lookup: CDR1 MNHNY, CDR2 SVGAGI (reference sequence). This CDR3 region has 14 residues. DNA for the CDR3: TGTGCCAGCACTACCTCTCCTCGGATGGGAGGCTACACCTTC. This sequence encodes CASTTSPRMGGYTF.

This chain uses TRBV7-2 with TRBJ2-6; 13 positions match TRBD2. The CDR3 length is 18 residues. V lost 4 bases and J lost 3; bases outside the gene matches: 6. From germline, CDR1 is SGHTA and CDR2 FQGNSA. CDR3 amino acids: CASSSLAGGQFGANVLTF. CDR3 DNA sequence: TGTGCCAGCAGCTCACTAGCGGGAGGGCAATTTGGGGCCAACGTCCTGACTTTC. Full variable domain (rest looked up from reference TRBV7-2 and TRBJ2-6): GAGVSQSPSNKVTEKGKDVELRCDPISGHTALYWYRQSLGQGLEFLIYFQGNSAPDKSGLPSDRFSAERTGGSVSTLTIQRTQQEDSAVYLCASSSLAGGQFGANVLTFGAGSRLTVL.

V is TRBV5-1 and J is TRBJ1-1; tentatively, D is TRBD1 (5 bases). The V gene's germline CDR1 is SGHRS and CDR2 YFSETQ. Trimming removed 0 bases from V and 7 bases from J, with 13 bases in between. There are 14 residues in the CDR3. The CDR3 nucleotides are TGCGCCAGCAGCTTGGCTGCGTCGGGGGGTGAAGCTTTCTTT. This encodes CASSLAASGGEAFF.

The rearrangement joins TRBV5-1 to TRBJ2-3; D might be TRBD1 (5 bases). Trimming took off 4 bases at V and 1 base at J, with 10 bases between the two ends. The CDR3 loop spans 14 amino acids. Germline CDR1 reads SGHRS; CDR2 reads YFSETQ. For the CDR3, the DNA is TGCGCCAGCAGCACGTCGACAGGCACAGATACGCAGTATTTT. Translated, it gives CASSTSTGTDTQYF. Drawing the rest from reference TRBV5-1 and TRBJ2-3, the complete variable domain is KAGVTQTPRYLIKTRGQQVTLSCSPISGHRSVSWYQQTPGQGLQFLFEYFSETQRNKGNFPGRFSGRQFSNSRSEMNVSTLELGDSALYLCASSTSTGTDTQYFGPGTRLTVL.

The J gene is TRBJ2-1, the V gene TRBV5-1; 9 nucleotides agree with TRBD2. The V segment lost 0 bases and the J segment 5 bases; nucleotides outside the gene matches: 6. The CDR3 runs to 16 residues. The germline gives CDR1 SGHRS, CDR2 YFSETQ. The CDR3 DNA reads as TGCGCCAGCAGCTTGGTAAGGCTAGCGGGAAACAATGAGCAGTTCTTC. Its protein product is CASSLVRLAGNNEQFF.

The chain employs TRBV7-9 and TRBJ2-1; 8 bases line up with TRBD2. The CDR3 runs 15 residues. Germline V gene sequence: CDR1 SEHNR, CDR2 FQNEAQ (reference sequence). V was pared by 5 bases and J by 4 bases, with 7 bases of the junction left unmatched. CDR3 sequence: CASSPSGSAYNEQFF. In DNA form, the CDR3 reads TGTGCCAGCAGCCCGAGCGGGAGTGCATACAATGAGCAGTTCTTC. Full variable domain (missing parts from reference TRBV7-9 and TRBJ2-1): DTGVSQNPRHKITKRGQNVTFRCDPISEHNRLYWYRQTLGQGPEFLTYFQNEAQLEKSRLLSDRFSAERPKGSFSTLEIQRTEQGDSAMYLCASSPSGSAYNEQFFGPGTRLTVL.

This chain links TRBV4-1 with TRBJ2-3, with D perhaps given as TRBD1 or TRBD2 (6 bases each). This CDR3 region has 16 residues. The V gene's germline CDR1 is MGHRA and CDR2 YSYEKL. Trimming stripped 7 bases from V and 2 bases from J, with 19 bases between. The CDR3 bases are TGCGCCAGCACCCTAGGGGGGAGACAATTCACAGATACGCAGTATTTT. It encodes CASTLGGRQFTDTQYF.

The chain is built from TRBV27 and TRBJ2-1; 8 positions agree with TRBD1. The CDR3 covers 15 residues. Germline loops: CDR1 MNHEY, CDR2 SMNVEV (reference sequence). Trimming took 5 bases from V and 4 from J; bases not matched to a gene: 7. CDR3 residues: CASSTAGGAYNEQFF. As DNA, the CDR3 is TGTGCCAGCAGTACTGCAGGGGGCGCATACAATGAGCAGTTCTTC.

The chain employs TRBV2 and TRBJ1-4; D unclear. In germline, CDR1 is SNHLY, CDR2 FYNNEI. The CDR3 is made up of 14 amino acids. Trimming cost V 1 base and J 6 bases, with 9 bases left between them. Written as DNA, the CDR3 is TGTGCCAGCAGTGAAGGGGGTGGGGATGAAAAACTGTTTTTT. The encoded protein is CASSEGGGDEKLFF.

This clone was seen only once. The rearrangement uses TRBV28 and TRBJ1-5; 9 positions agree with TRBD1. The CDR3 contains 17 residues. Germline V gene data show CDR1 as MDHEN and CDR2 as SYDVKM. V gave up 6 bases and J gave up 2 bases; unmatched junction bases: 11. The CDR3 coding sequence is TGTGCCAGCAGAGCCTCGGACAGGGGAGGTGGCAATCAGCCCCAGCATTTT. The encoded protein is CASRASDRGGGNQPQHF.

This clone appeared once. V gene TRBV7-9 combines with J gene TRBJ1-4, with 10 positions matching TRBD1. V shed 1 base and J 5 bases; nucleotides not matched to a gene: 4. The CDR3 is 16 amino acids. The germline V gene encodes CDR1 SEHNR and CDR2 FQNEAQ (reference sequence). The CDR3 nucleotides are TGTGCCAGCAGCTTAGGACAGGGGGCGATAAATGAAAAACTGTTTTTT. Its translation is CASSLGQGAINEKLFF.

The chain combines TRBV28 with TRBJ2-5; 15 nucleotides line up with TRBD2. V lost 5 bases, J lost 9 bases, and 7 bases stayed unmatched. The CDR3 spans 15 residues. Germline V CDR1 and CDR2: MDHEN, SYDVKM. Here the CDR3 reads CASSPGLAGGRSQYF. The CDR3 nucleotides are TGTGCCAGCAGTCCGGGACTAGCGGGGGGCAGGTCCCAGTACTTC.

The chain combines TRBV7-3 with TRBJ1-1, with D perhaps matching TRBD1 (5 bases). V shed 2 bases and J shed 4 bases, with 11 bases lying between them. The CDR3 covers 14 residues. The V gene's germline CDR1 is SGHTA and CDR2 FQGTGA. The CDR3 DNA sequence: TGTGCCAGCAGCTTATTCCAAAGGGGCACTGAAGCTTTCTTT. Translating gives CASSLFQRGTEAFF.

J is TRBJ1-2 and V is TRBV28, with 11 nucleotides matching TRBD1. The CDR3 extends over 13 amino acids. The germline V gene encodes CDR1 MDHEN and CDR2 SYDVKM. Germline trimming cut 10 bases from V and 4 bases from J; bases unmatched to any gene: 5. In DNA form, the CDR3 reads TGTGCCACCAGGACAGGGGGCGGCTATGGCTACACCTTC. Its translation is CATRTGGGYGYTF.

The CDR3: CASSKGGTYEQYF. DNA for the CDR3: TGTGCCAGCAGTAAAGGCGGTACCTACGAGCAGTACTTC. The rearrangement uses TRBV6-5 and TRBJ2-7; D remains ambiguous. The germline V gene encodes CDR1 MNHEY and CDR2 SVGAGI. The CDR3 has 13 residues. V was cut by 5 bases and J by 2 bases, with 10 bases left in between.

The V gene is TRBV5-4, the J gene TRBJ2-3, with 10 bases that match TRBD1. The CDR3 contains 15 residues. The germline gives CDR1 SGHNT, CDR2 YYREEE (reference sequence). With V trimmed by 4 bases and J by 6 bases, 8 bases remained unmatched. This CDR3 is CASSPGTGVSDTQYF. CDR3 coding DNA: TGTGCCAGCAGCCCCGGGACAGGGGTTTCTGATACGCAGTATTTT.